The 11 T cell receptor beta chains listed next were all sequenced from one sample in a study of blood T cell repertoires in COVID-19 (dated by TCRdb to 2018 to 2020). The library was built by means of the immunoSEQ multiplex PCR assay. TCRdb's version of the immuneACCESS table is confined to in-frame rearrangements and falls short of the full clone set. An unresolved V gene accounts for under half of the shortfall where checked; the remainder is of unknown origin. Here the sample has about 370,000 clones; nearly 90% occur a single time. Jointly, the top ten make up about 7% of the sample. The material sequenced was peripheral blood. These receptors were obtained from a young man with active or convalescent COVID-19.

The J gene is TRBJ2-2, the V gene TRBV19; 10 bases align to TRBD1. The CDR3 spans 14 residues. The germline CDR1 and CDR2 sequences are LNHDA and SQIVND (reference sequence). V was pared by 8 bases and J by 3 bases, with 3 bases of the junction left unmatched. This chain's CDR3 is CASGDRGHTGELFF. CDR3 bases: TGTGCCAGTGGCGACAGGGGGCACACCGGGGAGCTGTTTTTT.

This chain uses TRBV19 with TRBJ1-1; TRBD1 matches at 10 bases. V shed 1 base and J 4 bases; nucleotides not matched to a gene: 3. This CDR3 comprises 15 residues. Germline V gene sequence: CDR1 LNHDA, CDR2 SQIVND (reference sequence). Here the CDR3 DNA reads TGTGCCAGTAGTATAGCTAGGACAGGGGGCACTGAAGCTTTCTTT. Translating gives CASSIARTGGTEAFF.

The chain couples TRBV18 to TRBJ2-7, with 8 bases fitting TRBD2. This CDR3 is 15 amino acids long. V lost 4 bases and J lost 3; bases outside the gene matches: 8. The V gene's germline CDR1 is KGHSH and CDR2 LQKENI. The CDR3 DNA sequence: TGTGCCAGCTCACTAGCGGGACTACCGATCTACGAGCAGTACTTC. Its protein product is CASSLAGLPIYEQYF.

V is TRBV4-1 and J is TRBJ1-4; D is uncertain. In germline, CDR1 is MGHRA, CDR2 YSYEKL. The CDR3 is 18 residues long. V lost 0 bases to trimming and J lost 2 bases, with 16 bases between them. The DNA of the CDR3 is TGCGCCAGCAGCCAAGATAGGATAGCGGGAGCTACTAATGAAAAACTGTTTTTT. It encodes CASSQDRIAGATNEKLFF.

V and J are TRBV18 and TRBJ1-6, with D unclear. The V end lost 3 bases, the J end lost 8 bases, and 11 bases lay between the germline ends. Germline assignment: CDR1 KGHSH and CDR2 LQKENI. The CDR3 consists of 14 residues. The CDR3 DNA is TGTGCCAGCTCACCTATCCAGTCTGATTCACCCCTCCACTTT. Translating it yields CASSPIQSDSPLHF.

V and J are TRBV6-5 and TRBJ1-4; a weak D match, TRBD1 (5 bases). Trimming cost V 6 bases and J 3 bases, with 11 bases left between them. The CDR3 covers 14 residues. CDR1 is MNHEY and CDR2 is SVGAGI in the germline V gene. In DNA form, the CDR3 reads TGTGCCAGCAGGGGGCCTATTGCTAATGAAAAACTGTTTTTT. It translates to CASRGPIANEKLFF.

The chain combines TRBV5-8 with TRBJ1-1; no clear D. The CDR3 has 16 amino acids. Germline V gives CDR1 SGHTS, CDR2 YDEGEE. Trimming cost V 2 bases and J 3 bases, with 17 bases left between them. Written as DNA, the CDR3 is TGTGCCAGCAGCTTACCCCGACTACCCTTGGACACTGAAGCTTTCTTT. Translating gives CASSLPRLPLDTEAFF.

The chain carries TRBV19 and TRBJ2-1, with D perhaps TRBD2 (6 bases). V lost 8 bases to trimming and J lost 4 bases, with 15 bases between them. This CDR3 is 14 amino acids long. The germline V gene has CDR1 LNHDA and CDR2 SQIVND (reference sequence). The CDR3 loop is CASGTHGGYNEQFF. The DNA of the CDR3 is TGTGCCAGTGGCACTCACGGGGGATACAATGAGCAGTTCTTC.

The rearrangement uses TRBV24-1 and TRBJ2-1; TRBD1 matches at 9 bases. The V segment lost 0 bases and the J segment 5 bases; nucleotides outside the gene matches: 7. CDR3 length: 17 residues. CDR1 is KGHDR and CDR2 is SFDVKD in the germline V gene. CDR3 nucleotides: TGTGCCACCAGTGATTTGGGACAGGGGTCGGAGAACAATGAGCAGTTCTTC. Its translation: CATSDLGQGSENNEQFF.

The V gene is TRBV4-1, the J gene TRBJ1-6; tentative D call: TRBD1 (5 bases). Germline V gives CDR1 MGHRA, CDR2 YSYEKL. The V gene lost 4 bases and the J gene lost 5 bases, with 12 bases spanning the gap. CDR3 size: 15 residues. CDR3 coding DNA: TGCGCCAGCAGCCTTCGACAGACAAATAATTCACCCCTCCACTTT. It is translated as CASSLRQTNNSPLHF.

The V and J genes are TRBV7-9 and TRBJ2-7; 7 nucleotides agree with TRBD1. CDR3 size: 14 residues. The germline CDR1 and CDR2 sequences are SEHNR and FQNEAQ (reference sequence). Trimming removed 5 bases from V and 2 bases from J; junction bases left unmatched: 6. The CDR3 DNA reads as TGTGCCAGCAGCAGAAACAGGGGACCCTACGAGCAGTACTTC. Translating gives CASSRNRGPYEQYF. Variable domain in full (rest from reference TRBV7-9 and TRBJ2-7): DTGVSQNPRHKITKRGQNVTFRCDPISEHNRLYWYRQTLGQGPEFLTYFQNEAQLEKSRLLSDRFSAERPKGSFSTLEIQRTEQGDSAMYLCASSRNRGPYEQYFGPGTRLTVT.